This T cell receptor (beta chain) stems from a study of human T cells and chemical hapten exposure. Overall study context: Across samples, TCR yields varied, mostly owing to small differences in pooled library volumes. Study results and caveats: Once DPC sensitization occurred, TCRs above 1 in 1000 frequency showed no change.

Individual cDNA molecules (in the library) carried attached unique molecular identifiers. As processed by the authors: Counting gave a median of approximately 96,000 TCRs per sample, with values ranging from roughly 20,000 to 750,000. TCRdb analysed the RACE reads with MiXCR anew, one entry per CDR3 protein. It is TCRdb's table, rather than the study itself, that gives the V and J calls and clone size. The data show some 65,000 distinct CDR3 sequences, 5.5% to 7.5% seen once. Unmatched junction bases numbered 11, after V lost 0 bases and J lost 3 bases. In germline, CDR1 is LGHDT, CDR2 YNNKEL (reference sequence). The CDR3 runs to 18 residues. Time point indicated: healthy volunteer bleed at 6 weeks. From whole blood left unfractionated, total RNA was extracted. This clonotype showed up many times. The antigen remains unidentified.

The sequencing sample was made of whole blood. This chain links TRBV3-1 with TRBJ2-3, with 8 bases aligning to TRBD2. This receptor was taken from a female donor in good health. Some clones in this sample may be carry-over from other donors' samples. CDR3 region: CASSQEGLSGRVTDTQYF. The CDR3, as DNA: TGTGCCAGCAGCCAAGAAGGATTGAGCGGGAGAGTGACAGATACGCAGTATTTT.